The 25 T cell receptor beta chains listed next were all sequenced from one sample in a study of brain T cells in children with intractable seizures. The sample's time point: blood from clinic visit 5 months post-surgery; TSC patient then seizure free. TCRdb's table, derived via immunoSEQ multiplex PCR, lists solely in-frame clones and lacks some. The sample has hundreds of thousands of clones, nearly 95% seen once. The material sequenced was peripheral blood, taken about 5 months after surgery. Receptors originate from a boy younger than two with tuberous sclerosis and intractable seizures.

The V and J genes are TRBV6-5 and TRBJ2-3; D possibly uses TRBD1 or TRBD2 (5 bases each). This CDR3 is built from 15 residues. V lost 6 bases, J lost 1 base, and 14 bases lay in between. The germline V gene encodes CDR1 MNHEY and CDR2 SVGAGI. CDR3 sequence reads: CASSISRDRTDTQYF. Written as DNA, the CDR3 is TGTGCCAGCAGCATTAGCAGGGACCGCACAGATACGCAGTATTTT.

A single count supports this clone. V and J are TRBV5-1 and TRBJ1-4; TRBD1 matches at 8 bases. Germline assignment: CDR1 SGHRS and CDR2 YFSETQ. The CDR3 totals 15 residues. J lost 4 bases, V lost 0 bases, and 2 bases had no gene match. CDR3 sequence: CASSLGDRGNEKLFF. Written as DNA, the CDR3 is TGCGCCAGCAGCTTGGGTGACAGGGGTAATGAAAAACTGTTTTTT.

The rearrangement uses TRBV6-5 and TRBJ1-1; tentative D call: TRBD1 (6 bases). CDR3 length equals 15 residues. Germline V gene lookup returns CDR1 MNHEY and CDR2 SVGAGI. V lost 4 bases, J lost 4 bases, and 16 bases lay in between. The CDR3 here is CASSFLSGAGTEAFF. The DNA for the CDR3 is TGTGCCAGCAGTTTCTTGTCGGGGGCCGGCACTGAAGCTTTCTTT.

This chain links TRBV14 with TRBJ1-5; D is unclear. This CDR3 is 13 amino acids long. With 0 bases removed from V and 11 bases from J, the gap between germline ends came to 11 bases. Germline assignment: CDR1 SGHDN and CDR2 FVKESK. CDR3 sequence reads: CASSQDLGSTQHF. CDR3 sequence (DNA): TGTGCCAGCAGCCAAGATTTGGGATCGACCCAGCATTTT.

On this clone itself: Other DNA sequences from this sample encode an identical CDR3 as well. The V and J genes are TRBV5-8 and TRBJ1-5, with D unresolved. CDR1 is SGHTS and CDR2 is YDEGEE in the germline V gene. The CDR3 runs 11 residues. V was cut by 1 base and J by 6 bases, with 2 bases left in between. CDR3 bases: TGTGCCAGCAGCTTGAGTCAGCCCCAGCATTTT. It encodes CASSLSQPQHF.

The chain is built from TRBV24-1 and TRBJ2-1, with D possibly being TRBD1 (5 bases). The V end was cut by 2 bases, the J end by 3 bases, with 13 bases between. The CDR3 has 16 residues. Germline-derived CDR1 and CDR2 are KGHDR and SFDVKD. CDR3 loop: CATSDSRESLYNEQFF. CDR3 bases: TGTGCCACCAGTGATTCCAGGGAATCGCTCTACAATGAGCAGTTCTTC.

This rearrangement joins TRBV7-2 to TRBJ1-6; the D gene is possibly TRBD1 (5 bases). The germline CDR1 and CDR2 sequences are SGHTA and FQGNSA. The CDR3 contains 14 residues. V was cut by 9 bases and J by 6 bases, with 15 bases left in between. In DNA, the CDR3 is TGTGCCAGTATCCGGGACGGAATTAATTCACCCCTCCACTTT. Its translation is CASIRDGINSPLHF.

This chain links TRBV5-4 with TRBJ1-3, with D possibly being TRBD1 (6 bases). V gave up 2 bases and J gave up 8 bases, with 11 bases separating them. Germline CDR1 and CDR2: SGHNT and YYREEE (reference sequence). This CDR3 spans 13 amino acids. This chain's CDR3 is CASSFYRAHTIYF. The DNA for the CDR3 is TGTGCCAGCAGCTTTTACAGGGCCCACACCATATATTTT.

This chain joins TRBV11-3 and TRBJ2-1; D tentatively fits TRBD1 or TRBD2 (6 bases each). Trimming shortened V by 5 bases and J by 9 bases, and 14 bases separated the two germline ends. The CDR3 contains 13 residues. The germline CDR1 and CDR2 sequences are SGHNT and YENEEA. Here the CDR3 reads CASSEQGGREQFF. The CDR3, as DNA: TGTGCCAGCAGCGAACAGGGAGGACGTGAGCAGTTCTTC. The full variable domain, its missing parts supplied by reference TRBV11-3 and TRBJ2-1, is EAGVVQSPRYKIIEKKQPVAFWCNPISGHNTLYWYLQNLGQGPELLIRYENEEAVDDSQLPKDRFSAERLKGVDSTLKIQPAELGDSAVYLCASSEQGGREQFFGPGTRLTVL.

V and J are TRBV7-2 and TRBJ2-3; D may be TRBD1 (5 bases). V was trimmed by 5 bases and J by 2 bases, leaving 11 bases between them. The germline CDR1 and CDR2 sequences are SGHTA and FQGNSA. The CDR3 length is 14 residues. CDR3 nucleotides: TGTGCCAGCAGCATCGGACATACCACAGATACGCAGTATTTT. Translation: CASSIGHTTDTQYF.

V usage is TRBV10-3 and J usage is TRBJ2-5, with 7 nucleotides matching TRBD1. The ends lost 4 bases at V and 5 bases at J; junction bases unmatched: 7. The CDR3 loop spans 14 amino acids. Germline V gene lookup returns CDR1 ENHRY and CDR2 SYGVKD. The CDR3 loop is CAISGTGMWETQYF. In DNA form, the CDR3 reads TGTGCCATCAGTGGGACAGGAATGTGGGAGACCCAGTACTTC.

The CDR3 DNA follows: TGTGCCGCCTCTCCCAGGGGGGTATTCACCCCTCACTTT. This sequence encodes CAASPRGVFTPHF. The chain uses TRBV19 and TRBJ1-6; 7 nucleotides agree with TRBD1. The CDR3 contains 13 residues. V shed 11 bases and J 19 bases; nucleotides not matched to a gene: 20. CDR1 is LNHDA, CDR2 SQIVND, per germline (reference sequence). Full variable domain (missing parts from reference TRBV19 and TRBJ1-6): DGGITQSPKYLFRKEGQNVTLSCEQNLNHDAMYWYRQDPGQGLRLIYYSQIVNDFQKGDIAEGYSVSREKKESFPLTVTSAQKNPTAFYLCAASPRGVFTPHFGNGTRLTVT.

The CDR3 coding sequence is TGTGCCAGTACCTCTAGCCAAGCCGGGGAGCTGTTTTTT. Protein: CASTSSQAGELFF. The chain recombines TRBV19 with TRBJ2-2; possible D gene TRBD2, 5 bases. The germline CDR1 and CDR2 sequences are LNHDA and SQIVND (reference sequence). With 7 bases removed from V and 6 bases from J, the gap between germline ends came to 12 bases. The CDR3 is 13 residues long.

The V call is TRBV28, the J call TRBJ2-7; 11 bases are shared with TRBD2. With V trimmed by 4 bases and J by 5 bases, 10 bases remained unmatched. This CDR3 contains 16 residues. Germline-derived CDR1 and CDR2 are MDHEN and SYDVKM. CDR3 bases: TGTGCCAGCAGTTCCAGTCGGGGACTAGCGGTTCACGAGCAGTACTTC. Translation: CASSSSRGLAVHEQYF.

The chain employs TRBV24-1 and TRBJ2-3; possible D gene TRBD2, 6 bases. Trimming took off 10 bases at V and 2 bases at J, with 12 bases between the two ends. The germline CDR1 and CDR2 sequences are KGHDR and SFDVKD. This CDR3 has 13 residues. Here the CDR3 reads CATGGRNTDTQYF. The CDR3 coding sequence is TGTGCCACTGGAGGGAGAAACACAGATACGCAGTATTTT.

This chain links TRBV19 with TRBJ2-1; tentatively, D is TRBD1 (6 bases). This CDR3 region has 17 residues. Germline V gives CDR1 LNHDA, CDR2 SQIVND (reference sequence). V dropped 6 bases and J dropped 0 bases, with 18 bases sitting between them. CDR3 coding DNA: TGTGCCAGTAGCCCGGTCACAGGGAAGGGCTCCTACAATGAGCAGTTCTTC. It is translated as CASSPVTGKGSYNEQFF.

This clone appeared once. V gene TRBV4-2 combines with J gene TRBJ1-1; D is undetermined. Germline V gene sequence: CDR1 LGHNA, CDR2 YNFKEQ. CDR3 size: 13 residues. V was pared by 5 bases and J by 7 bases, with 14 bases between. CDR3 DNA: TGTGCCAGCAGCTATCTGTCCCAGGTTGAAGCTTTCTTT. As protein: CASSYLSQVEAFF.

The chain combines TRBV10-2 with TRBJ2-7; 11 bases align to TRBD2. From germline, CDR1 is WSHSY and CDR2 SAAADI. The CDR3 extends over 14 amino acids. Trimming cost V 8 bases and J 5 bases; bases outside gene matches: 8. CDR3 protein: CASRLAGGFNEQYF. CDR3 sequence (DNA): TGCGCCAGCCGTCTAGCGGGAGGTTTCAACGAGCAGTACTTC.

CDR3 bases: TGCAGCGCTAGACATATTTCCTACAATGAGCAGTTCTTC. Its protein product is CSARHISYNEQFF. The V and J genes are TRBV29-1 and TRBJ2-1; D remains ambiguous. Germline-derived CDR1 and CDR2 are SQVTM and ANQGSEA. This CDR3 is 13 amino acids long. Trimming left V 7 bases short and J 1 base short, with 11 bases between.

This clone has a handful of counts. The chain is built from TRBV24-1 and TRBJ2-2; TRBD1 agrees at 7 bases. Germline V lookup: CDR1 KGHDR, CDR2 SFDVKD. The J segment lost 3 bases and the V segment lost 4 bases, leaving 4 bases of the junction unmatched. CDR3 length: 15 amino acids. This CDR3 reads CATSDSTGDTGELFF. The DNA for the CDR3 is TGTGCCACCAGTGACAGCACAGGGGACACCGGGGAGCTGTTTTTT.

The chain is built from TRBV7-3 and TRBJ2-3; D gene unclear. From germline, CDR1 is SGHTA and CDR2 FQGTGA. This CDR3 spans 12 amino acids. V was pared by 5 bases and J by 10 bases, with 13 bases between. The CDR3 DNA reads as TGTGCCAGCAGCGTCGATCTTGGGCCGCAGTATTTT. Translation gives CASSVDLGPQYF.

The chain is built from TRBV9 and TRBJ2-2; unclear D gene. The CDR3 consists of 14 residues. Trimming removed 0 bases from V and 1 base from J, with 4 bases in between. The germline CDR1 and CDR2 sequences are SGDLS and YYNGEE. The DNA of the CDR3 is TGTGCCAGCAGCGTAGGAGGGAACACCGGGGAGCTGTTTTTT. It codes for CASSVGGNTGELFF.

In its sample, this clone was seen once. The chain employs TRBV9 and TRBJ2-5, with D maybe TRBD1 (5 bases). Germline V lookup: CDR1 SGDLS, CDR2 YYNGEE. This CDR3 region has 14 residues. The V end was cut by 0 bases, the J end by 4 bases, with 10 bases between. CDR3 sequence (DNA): TGTGCCAGCAGCGTAGAGGGGCAACCAGAGACCCAGTACTTC. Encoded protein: CASSVEGQPETQYF.

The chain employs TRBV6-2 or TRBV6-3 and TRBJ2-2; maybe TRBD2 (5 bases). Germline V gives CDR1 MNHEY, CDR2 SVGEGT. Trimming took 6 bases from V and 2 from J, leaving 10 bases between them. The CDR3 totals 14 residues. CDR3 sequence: CASSMWTNTGELFF. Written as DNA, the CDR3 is TGTGCCAGCAGCATGTGGACTAACACCGGGGAGCTGTTTTTT.

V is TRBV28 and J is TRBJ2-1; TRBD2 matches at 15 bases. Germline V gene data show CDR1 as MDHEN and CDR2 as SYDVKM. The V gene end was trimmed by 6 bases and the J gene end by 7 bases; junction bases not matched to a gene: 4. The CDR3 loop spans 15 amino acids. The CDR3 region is CASRGGLAGGNEQFF. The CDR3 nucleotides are TGTGCCAGCAGGGGAGGACTAGCGGGAGGGAATGAGCAGTTCTTC.